Listed below are T cell receptor beta chains from one sample, sequenced in a study of technical replicates of blood from several donors. Here immunoSEQ multiplex PCR was the method, and the copy in TCRdb shows in-frame clones only, minus some. The data contain 78,000 or so clones, around 92% of them singletons. The specimen was T cells isolated from PBMCs. Source of these receptors: a human donor in good health. Some clones in this sample may be carry-over from other donors' samples. Each CDR3 is given with its conserved first and last residue. Fields, in order: J gene, V gene, CDR3 length, CDR3 protein.

j_call: TRBJ2-1; v_call: TRBV14; cdr3_length: 18; cdr3_aa: CASSRGPARQGPYNEQFF
j_call: TRBJ2-3; v_call: TRBV7-9; cdr3_length: 15; cdr3_aa: CASSLADRVTDTQYF
j_call: TRBJ1-1; v_call: TRBV7-8; cdr3_length: 13; cdr3_aa: CASSRTDSTEAFF
j_call: TRBJ2-1; v_call: TRBV27; cdr3_length: 15; cdr3_aa: CASSLGSGDYNEQFF
j_call: TRBJ2-5; v_call: TRBV5-4; cdr3_length: 15; cdr3_aa: CASSFGLAGAETQYF
j_call: TRBJ2-7; v_call: TRBV29-1; cdr3_length: 15; cdr3_aa: CSVVGTDRSSYEQYF
j_call: TRBJ1-4; v_call: TRBV7-9; cdr3_length: 15; cdr3_aa: CASSLVGGLVEKLFF
j_call: TRBJ1-1; v_call: TRBV7-9; cdr3_length: 16; cdr3_aa: CASSRKQGRSGTEAFF
j_call: TRBJ1-4; v_call: TRBV5-1; cdr3_length: 14; cdr3_aa: CASSLGGSDEKLFF
j_call: TRBJ2-7; v_call: TRBV10-3; cdr3_length: 14; cdr3_aa: CAISLTGTGYEQYF
j_call: TRBJ2-1; v_call: TRBV7-9; cdr3_length: 10; cdr3_aa: CASSPSWQFF
j_call: TRBJ2-3; v_call: TRBV6-5; cdr3_length: 13; cdr3_aa: CASTPGGADTQYF
j_call: TRBJ2-1; v_call: TRBV4-1; cdr3_length: 16; cdr3_aa: CASSPVGGGTVNEQFF
j_call: TRBJ2-4; v_call: TRBV2; cdr3_length: 14; cdr3_aa: CASRASEAKNIQYF
j_call: TRBJ1-2; v_call: TRBV27; cdr3_length: 14; cdr3_aa: CASNSAGKNYGYTF
j_call: TRBJ2-1; v_call: TRBV18; cdr3_length: 14; cdr3_aa: CASSPRPGGDEQFF
j_call: TRBJ2-2; v_call: TRBV5-6; cdr3_length: 17; cdr3_aa: CASSFFSPTGYTGELFF
j_call: TRBJ2-7; v_call: TRBV7-2; cdr3_length: 14; cdr3_aa: CASSLGGFAYEQYF
j_call: TRBJ2-1; v_call: TRBV6-5; cdr3_length: 15; cdr3_aa: CASTQIGGDYNEQFF
j_call: TRBJ2-2; v_call: TRBV28; cdr3_length: 13; cdr3_aa: CASRGGSTGELFF
j_call: TRBJ1-5; v_call: TRBV18; cdr3_length: 14; cdr3_aa: CASSPPGGGQPQHF